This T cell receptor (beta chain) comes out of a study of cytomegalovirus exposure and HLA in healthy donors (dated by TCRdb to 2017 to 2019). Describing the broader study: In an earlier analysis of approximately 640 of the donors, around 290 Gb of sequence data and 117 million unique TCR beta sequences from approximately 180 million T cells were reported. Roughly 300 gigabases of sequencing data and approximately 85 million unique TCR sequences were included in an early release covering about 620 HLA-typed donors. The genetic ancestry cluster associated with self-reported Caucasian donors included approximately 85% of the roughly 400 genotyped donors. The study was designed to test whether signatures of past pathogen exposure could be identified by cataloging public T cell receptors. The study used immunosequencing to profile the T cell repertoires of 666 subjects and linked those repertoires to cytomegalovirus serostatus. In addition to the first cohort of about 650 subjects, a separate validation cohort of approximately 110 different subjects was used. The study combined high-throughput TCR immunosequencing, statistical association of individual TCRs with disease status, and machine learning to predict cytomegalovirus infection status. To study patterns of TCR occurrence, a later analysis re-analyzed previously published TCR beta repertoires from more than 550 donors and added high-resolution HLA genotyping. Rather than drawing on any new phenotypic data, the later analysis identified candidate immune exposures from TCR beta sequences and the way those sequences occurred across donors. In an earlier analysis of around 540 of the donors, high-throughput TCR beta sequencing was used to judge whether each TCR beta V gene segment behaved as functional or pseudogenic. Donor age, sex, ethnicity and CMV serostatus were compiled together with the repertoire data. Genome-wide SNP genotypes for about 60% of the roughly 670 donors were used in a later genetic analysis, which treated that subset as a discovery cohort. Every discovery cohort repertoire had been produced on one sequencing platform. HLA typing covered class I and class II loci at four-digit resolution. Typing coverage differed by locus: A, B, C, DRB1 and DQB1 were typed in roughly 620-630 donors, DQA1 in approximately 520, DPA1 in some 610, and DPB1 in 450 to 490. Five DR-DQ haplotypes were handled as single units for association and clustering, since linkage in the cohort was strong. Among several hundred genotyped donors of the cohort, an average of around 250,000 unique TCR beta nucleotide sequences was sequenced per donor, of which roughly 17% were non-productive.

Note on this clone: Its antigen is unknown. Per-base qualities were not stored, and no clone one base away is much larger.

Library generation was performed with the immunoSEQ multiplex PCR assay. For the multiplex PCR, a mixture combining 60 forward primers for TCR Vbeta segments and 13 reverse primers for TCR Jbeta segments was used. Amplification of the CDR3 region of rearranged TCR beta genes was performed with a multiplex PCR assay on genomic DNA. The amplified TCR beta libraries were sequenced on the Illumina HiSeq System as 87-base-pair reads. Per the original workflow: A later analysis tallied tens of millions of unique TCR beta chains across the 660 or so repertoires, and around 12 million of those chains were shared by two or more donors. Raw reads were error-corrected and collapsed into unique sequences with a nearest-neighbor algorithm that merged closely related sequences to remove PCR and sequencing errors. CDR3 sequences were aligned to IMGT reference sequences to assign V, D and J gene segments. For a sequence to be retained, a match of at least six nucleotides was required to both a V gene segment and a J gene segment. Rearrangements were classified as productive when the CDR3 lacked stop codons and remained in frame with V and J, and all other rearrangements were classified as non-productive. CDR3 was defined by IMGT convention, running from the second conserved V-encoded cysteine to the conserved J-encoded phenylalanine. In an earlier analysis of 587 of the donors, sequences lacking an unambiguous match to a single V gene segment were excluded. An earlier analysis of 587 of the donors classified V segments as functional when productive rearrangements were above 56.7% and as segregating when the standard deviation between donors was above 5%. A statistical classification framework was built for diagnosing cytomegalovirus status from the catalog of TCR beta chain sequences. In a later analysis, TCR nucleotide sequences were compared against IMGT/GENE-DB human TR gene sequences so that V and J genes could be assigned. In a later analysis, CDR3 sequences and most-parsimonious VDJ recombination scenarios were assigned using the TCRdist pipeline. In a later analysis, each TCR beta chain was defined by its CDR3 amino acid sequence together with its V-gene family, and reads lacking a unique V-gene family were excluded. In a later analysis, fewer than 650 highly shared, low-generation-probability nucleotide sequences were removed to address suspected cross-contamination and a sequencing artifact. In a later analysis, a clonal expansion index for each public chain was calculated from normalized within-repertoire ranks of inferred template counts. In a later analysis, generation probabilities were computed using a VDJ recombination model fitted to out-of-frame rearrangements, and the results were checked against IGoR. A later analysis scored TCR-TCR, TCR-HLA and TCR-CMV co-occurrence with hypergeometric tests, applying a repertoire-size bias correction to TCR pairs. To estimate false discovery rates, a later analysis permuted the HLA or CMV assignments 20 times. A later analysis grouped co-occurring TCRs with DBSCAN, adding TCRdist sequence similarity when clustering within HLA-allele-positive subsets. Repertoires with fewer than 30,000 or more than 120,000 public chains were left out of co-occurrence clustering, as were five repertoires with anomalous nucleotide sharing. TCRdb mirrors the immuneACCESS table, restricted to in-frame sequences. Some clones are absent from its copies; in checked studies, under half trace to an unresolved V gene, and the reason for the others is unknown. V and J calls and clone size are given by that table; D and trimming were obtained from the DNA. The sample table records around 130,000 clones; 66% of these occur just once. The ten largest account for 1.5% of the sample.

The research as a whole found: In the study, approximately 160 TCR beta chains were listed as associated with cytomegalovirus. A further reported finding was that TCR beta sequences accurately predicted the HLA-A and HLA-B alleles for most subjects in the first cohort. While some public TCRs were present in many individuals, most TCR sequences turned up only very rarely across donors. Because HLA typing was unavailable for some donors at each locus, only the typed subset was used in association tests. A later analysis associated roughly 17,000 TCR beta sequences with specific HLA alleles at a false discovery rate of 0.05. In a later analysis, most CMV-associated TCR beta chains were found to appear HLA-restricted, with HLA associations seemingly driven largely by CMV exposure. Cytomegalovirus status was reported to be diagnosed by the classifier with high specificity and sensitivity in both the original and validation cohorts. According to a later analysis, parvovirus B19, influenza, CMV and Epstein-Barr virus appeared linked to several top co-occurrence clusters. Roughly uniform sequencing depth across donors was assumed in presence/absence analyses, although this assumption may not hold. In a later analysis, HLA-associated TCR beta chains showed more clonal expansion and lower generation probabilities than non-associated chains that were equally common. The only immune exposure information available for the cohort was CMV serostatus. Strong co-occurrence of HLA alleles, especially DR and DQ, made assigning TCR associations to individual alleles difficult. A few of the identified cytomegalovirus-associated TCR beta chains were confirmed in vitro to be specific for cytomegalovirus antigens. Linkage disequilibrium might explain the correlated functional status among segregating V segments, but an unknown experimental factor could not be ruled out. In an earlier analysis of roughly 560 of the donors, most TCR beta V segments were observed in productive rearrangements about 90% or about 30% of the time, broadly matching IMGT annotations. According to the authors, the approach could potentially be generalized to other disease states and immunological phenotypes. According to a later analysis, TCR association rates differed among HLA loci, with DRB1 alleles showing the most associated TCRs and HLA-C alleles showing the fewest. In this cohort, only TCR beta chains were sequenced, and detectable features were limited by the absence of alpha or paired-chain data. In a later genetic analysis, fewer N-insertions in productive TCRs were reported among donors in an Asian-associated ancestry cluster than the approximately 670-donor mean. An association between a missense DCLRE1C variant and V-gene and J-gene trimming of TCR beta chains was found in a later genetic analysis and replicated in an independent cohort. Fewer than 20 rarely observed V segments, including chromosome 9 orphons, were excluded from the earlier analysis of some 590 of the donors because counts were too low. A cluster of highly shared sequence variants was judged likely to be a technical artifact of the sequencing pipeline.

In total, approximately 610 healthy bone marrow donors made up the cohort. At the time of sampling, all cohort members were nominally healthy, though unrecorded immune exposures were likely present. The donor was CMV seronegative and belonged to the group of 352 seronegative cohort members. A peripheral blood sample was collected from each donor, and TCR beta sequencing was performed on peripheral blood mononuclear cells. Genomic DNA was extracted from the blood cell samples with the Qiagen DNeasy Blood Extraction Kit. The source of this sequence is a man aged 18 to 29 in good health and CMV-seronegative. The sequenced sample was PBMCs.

The CDR3: CASSFRGASADTQYF. The nucleotide sequence reads TGTGCCAGCAGCTTTCGGGGGGCCAGTGCAGATACGCAGTATTTT. The chain is made from TRBV5-4 and TRBJ2-3, and TRBD2 may be the D gene, going by 7 matching bases. The CDR3 runs 15 amino acids, cysteine and phenylalanine included. Solely the CDR3 DNA is kept, with 45 bases framed from the first base. CDR1 and CDR2 are read off the germline V gene (reference sequence) as SGHNT and YYREEE. V is pared back by 2 bases and J by 4 bases, with 14 bases lying between the germline termini.